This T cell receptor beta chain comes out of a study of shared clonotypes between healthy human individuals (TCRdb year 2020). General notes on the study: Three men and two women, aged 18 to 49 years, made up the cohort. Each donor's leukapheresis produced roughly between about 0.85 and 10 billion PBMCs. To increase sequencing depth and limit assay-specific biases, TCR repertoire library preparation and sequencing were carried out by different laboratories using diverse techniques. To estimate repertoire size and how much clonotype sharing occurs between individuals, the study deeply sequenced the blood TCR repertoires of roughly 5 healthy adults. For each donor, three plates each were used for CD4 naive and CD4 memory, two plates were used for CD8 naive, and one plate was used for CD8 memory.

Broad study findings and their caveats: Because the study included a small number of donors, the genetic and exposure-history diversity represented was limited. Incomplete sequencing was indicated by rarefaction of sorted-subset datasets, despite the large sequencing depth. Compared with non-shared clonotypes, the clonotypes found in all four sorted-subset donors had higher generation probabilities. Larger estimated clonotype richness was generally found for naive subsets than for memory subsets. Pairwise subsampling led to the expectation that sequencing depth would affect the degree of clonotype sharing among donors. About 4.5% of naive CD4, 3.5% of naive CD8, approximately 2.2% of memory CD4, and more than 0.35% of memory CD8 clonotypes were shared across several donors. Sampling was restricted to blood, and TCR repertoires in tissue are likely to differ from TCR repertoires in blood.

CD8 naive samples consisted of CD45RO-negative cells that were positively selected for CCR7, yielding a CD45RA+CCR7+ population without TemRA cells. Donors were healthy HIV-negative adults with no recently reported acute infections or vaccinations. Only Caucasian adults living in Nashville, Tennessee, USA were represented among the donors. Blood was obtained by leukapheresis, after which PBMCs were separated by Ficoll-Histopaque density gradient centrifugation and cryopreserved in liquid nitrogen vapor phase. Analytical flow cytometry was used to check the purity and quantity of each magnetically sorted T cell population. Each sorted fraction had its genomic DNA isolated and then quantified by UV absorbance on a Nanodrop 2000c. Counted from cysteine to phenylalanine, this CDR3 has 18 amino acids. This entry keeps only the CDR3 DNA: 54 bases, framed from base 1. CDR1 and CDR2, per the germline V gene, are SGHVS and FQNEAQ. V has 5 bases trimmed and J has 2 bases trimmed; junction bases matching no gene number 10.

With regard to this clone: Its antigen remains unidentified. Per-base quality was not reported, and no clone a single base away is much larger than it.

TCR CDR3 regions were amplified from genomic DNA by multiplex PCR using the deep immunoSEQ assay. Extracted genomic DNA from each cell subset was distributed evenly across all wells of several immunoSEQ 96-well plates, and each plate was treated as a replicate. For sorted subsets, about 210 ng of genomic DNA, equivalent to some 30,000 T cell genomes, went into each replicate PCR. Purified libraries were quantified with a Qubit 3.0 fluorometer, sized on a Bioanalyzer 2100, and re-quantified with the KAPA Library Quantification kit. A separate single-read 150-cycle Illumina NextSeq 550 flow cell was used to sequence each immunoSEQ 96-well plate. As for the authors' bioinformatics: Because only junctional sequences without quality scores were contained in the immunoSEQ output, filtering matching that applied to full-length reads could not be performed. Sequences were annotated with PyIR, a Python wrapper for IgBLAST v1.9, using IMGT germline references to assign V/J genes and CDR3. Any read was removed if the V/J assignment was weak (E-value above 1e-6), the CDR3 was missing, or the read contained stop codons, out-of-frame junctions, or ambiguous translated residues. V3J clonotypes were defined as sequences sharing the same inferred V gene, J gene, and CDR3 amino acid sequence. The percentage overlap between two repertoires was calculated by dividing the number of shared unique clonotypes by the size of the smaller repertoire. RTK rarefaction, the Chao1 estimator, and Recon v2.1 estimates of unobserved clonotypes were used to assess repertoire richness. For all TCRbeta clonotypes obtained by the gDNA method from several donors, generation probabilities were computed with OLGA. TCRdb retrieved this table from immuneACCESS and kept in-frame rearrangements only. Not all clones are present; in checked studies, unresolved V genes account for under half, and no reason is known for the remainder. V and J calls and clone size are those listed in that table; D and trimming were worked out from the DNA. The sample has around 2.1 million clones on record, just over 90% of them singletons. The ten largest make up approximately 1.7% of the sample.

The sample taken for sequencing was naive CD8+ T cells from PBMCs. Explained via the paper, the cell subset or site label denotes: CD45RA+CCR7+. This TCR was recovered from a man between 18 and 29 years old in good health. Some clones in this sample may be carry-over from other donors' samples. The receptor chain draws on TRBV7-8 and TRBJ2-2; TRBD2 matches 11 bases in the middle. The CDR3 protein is CASSPPPGLADNTGELFF. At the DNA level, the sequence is TGTGCCAGCAGCCCGCCCCCGGGACTAGCGGACAACACCGGGGAGCTGTTTTTT.